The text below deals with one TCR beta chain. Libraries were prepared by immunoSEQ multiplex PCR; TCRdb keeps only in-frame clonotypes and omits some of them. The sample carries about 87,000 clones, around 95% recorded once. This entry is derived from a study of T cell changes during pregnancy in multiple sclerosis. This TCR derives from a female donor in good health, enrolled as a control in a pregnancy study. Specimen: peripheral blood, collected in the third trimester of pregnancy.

The DNA for the CDR3 is TGTGCCAGCAGTTTTCCGGCGGGAGGGCACACCGAGCAGTACTTC. Its translation: CASSFPAGGHTEQYF. This chain joins TRBV28 and TRBJ2-7, with 9 positions matching TRBD2. CDR1 and CDR2 (germline): MDHEN, SYDVKM. The CDR3 runs 15 residues. V dropped 3 bases and J dropped 6; count of bases not matched to a gene: 9.